One and the same sample provided the 29 T cell receptor beta chains below, sequenced in a study of T cells after yellow fever vaccination. TCRdb reprocessed the 5' RACE reads with MiXCR, giving one entry per CDR3 protein. Of approximately 31,000 distinct CDR3 sequences listed, roughly a tenth are singletons. The source was PBMCs, either bulk or a sorted T-cell subset (CD4+, CD8+, memory, or dextramer-sorted; not recorded which), collected less than 16 days after the first yellow fever vaccination. These receptors were collected from a man between 18 and 29 years old who received the YFV17D yellow fever vaccine.

Ten or more counts support this clonotype. The genes are TRBV5-5 and TRBJ2-5; D is undetermined. Trimming pared 4 bases from V and 2 bases from J, leaving 6 bases between. The length of the CDR3 is 12 residues. The germline V gene has CDR1 SGHKS and CDR2 YYEKEE (reference sequence). The CDR3 sequence: CASSGRQETQYF. DNA for the CDR3: TGTGCCAGCAGCGGCAGGCAAGAGACCCAGTACTTC.

Ten or more counts support this clonotype. V is TRBV5-1 and J is TRBJ1-2; TRBD1 aligns across 7 bases. There are 13 residues in the CDR3. The J segment lost 8 bases and the V segment lost 3 bases, leaving 7 bases of the junction unmatched. Germline values: CDR1 SGHRS, CDR2 YFSETQ. The CDR3 here is CASSSRQGYGYTF. The CDR3 coding sequence is TGCGCCAGCAGCTCGAGACAGGGATACGGCTACACCTTC.

This clonotype was observed many times. The V gene is TRBV5-5, the J gene TRBJ1-5; the D gene is possibly TRBD1 (6 bases). CDR3 length equals 14 residues. Germline-derived CDR1 and CDR2 are SGHKS and YYEKEE (reference sequence). Trimming removed 7 bases at V and 0 bases at J, with 11 bases between. CDR3 nucleotides: TGTGCCAGCGACGGGGGCCTTAGCAATCAGCCCCAGCATTTT. It codes for CASDGGLSNQPQHF. The full variable domain, in which reference TRBV5-5 and TRBJ1-5 provide the parts outside the CDR3, is DAGVTQSPTHLIKTRGQQVTLRCSPISGHKSVSWYQQVLGQGPQFIFQYYEKEERGRGNFPDRFSARQFPNYSSELNVNALLLGDSALYLCASDGGLSNQPQHFGDGTRLSIL.

Of note for this clonotype: This sequence may be a read error, since a much larger clone differs from it by one base. The chain combines TRBV3-1 with TRBJ1-5, with unresolved D. This CDR3 comprises 14 residues. The V and J ends lost 4 bases and 6 bases respectively, with 13 bases between them. From germline, CDR1 is LGHDT and CDR2 YNNKEL (reference sequence). The CDR3 DNA reads as TGTGCCAGCAGCCCACATGGTTTCAGTCAGCCCCAGCATTTT. This gives the protein CASSPHGFSQPQHF.

This clonotype has a count of ten or more. This chain joins TRBV6-5 and TRBJ2-1, with 8 nucleotides matching TRBD1. The CDR3 totals 15 residues. CDR1 is MNHEY, CDR2 SVGAGI, per germline. The junction had 4 bases not matched to a gene; V was cut back by 0 bases and J by 6 bases. The CDR3 DNA follows: TGTGCCAGCAGTTACTCGACAGGGGTGGGCAATGAGCAGTTCTTC. Translation: CASSYSTGVGNEQFF.

This clonotype has a count of ten or more. The chain combines TRBV4-1 with TRBJ1-5; maybe TRBD1 (5 bases). The germline CDR1 and CDR2 sequences are MGHRA and YSYEKL. V was cut by 0 bases and J by 6 bases, with 21 bases left in between. CDR3 length equals 18 residues. The CDR3 sequence: CASSQEGLRKDPAQPQHF. The CDR3, as DNA: TGCGCCAGCAGCCAAGAGGGACTCCGAAAGGACCCGGCTCAGCCCCAGCATTTT.

This clonotype was found many times. J is TRBJ2-5 and V is TRBV12-3 or TRBV12-4; D is unresolved. The CDR3 runs to 12 residues. Trimming stripped 6 bases from V and 3 bases from J, with 8 bases between. The CDR3 sequence: CASSRQKETQYF. The DNA of the CDR3 is TGTGCCAGCAGCAGGCAGAAAGAGACCCAGTACTTC.

This clonotype appeared many times. The V and J genes are TRBV5-1 and TRBJ2-1; TRBD1 is a possible D gene (5 bases). The CDR3 loop spans 12 amino acids. Germline V gene data show CDR1 as SGHRS and CDR2 as YFSETQ. Trimming removed 3 bases at V and 5 bases at J, with 6 bases between. The CDR3 DNA reads TGCGCCAGCAGCTCAGGGCACAATGAGCAGTTCTTC. This translates into CASSSGHNEQFF.

This clonotype has a count of ten or more. The rearrangement joins TRBV29-1 to TRBJ2-2, with 9 positions matching TRBD2. Germline loops: CDR1 SQVTM, CDR2 ANQGSEA. Trimming at V came to 4 bases and at J to 5 bases, leaving 8 bases not matched to a gene. The CDR3 runs to 15 residues. The CDR3 region is CSVGGGGARTGELFF. The CDR3 coding sequence is TGCAGCGTTGGTGGCGGGGGGGCGAGGACCGGGGAGCTGTTTTTT.

This clonotype was counted ten times or more. The chain recombines TRBV7-2 with TRBJ2-4; D not resolved. The V end lost 3 bases, the J end lost 9 bases, and 15 bases lay between the germline ends. Germline V CDR1 and CDR2: SGHTA, FQGNSA. The CDR3 spans 14 residues. The CDR3 bases are TGTGCCAGCAGCTTTGGCAGCCTGGCGGTCATTCAGTACTTC. This encodes CASSFGSLAVIQYF.

This clonotype was recorded many times. CDR3 loop: CASSLRDNTDTQYF. CDR3 sequence (DNA): TGTGCCAGCAGTTTAAGGGACAACACAGATACGCAGTATTTT. The chain recombines TRBV12-3 or TRBV12-4 with TRBJ2-3, with D tentatively TRBD1 (6 bases). This CDR3 region has 14 residues. Trimming removed 2 bases from V and 2 bases from J, with 8 bases in between.

This clonotype was seen many times. This chain uses TRBV20-1 with TRBJ2-5; D unclear. Germline V gene lookup returns CDR1 DFQATT and CDR2 SNEGSKA (reference sequence). This CDR3 contains 15 residues. V was trimmed by 1 base and J by 5 bases, leaving 17 bases between them. The CDR3 DNA follows: TGCAGTGCTAGAGCCGCCTTGGGTCGGTGGGAGACCCAGTACTTC. Its translation is CSARAALGRWETQYF.

This clonotype showed up many times. The chain uses TRBV7-2 and TRBJ1-6; possibly TRBD1 for D (6 bases). The V end was cut by 5 bases, the J end by 5 bases, with 13 bases between. Germline V lookup: CDR1 SGHTA, CDR2 FQGNSA. There are 15 residues in the CDR3. CDR3 amino acids: CASSLNRVNNSPLHF. CDR3 coding DNA: TGTGCCAGCAGCCTTAACAGGGTGAATAATTCACCCCTCCACTTT.

This clonotype was recorded many times. The rearrangement links TRBV5-6 to TRBJ2-5; the match to TRBD2 covers 11 bases. With V trimmed by 0 bases and J by 1 base, 11 bases remained unmatched. CDR3 length: 19 amino acids. Germline-derived CDR1 and CDR2 are SGHDT and YYEEEE. The CDR3 region is CASSLAGLAGGTSQETQYF. The CDR3 bases are TGTGCCAGCAGCTTGGCCGGGCTAGCGGGGGGAACAAGCCAAGAGACCCAGTACTTC.

The sample holds many counts of this clonotype. The chain combines TRBV6-2 or TRBV6-3 with TRBJ1-5; D call uncertain. CDR1 is MNHEY and CDR2 is SVGEGT in the germline V gene. The CDR3 runs to 13 residues. Trimming left V 2 bases short and J 4 bases short, with 6 bases between. Written as DNA, the CDR3 is TGTGCCAGCAGTTACGCACTTAATCAGCCCCAGCATTTT. Its translation: CASSYALNQPQHF.

A word on this clonotype: Given a much more abundant clone one base away, this may be a read error. The rearrangement uses TRBV4-1 and TRBJ2-5; tentatively, D is TRBD2 (5 bases). CDR3 length: 14 residues. In germline, CDR1 is MGHRA, CDR2 YSYEKL. The DNA for the CDR3 is TGCGCCAGCAGCCGGAGTCGGAGGCAGGAGACCAAGTACTTC. It is translated as CASSRSRRQETKYF.

This chain joins TRBV13 and TRBJ1-5; 12 bases align to TRBD1. Germline V gives CDR1 PRHDT, CDR2 FYEKMQ (reference sequence). Trimming removed 5 bases from V and 6 bases from J; junction bases left unmatched: 5. The CDR3 covers 15 residues. CDR3 residues: CASSRGQGAAQPQHF. CDR3 DNA sequence: TGTGCCAGCAGCAGGGGACAGGGGGCGGCTCAGCCCCAGCATTTT.

As to this clonotype: One end of the junction is discordant with germline, which a read error may explain. The CDR3: CASGLEGGGSPLNF. CDR3 nucleotide sequence: TGTGCTAGTGGTTTGGAGGGCGGGGGTTCACCCCTCAACTTT. The chain uses TRBV12-5 and TRBJ1-6; D may be TRBD1 (5 bases). This CDR3 contains 14 residues. Looked up from germline, CDR1 is LGHNT and CDR2 is FRNRAP.

The table lists this clonotype with many counts. The genes are TRBV29-1 and TRBJ2-7; D remains ambiguous. V was trimmed by 1 base and J by 1 base, leaving 5 bases between them. This CDR3 has 12 amino acids. Looked up from germline, CDR1 is SQVTM and CDR2 is ANQGSEA. DNA of the CDR3: TGCAGCGTTGAAGGGGATTCCTACGAGCAGTACTTC. Its protein is CSVEGDSYEQYF.

This clonotype was observed many times. The chain recombines TRBV20-1 with TRBJ2-1, with D perhaps assigned TRBD1 or TRBD2 (5 bases each). Germline assignment: CDR1 DFQATT and CDR2 SNEGSKA (reference sequence). The CDR3 sequence is 13 residues long. V was clipped by 0 bases and J by 12 bases, with 15 bases between them. CDR3 DNA: TGCAGTGCTAGAGAGACCCCCCGGGGACCGCAGTTCTTC. Residues: CSARETPRGPQFF.

This clonotype has ten or more counts. V usage is TRBV3-1 and J usage is TRBJ2-7, with TRBD1 identical over 9 bases. Trimming cost V 0 bases and J 3 bases; bases outside gene matches: 0. This CDR3 is 14 amino acids long. Germline-derived CDR1 and CDR2 are LGHDT and YNNKEL (reference sequence). The CDR3 is CASSQETGGYEQYV. In nucleotides, the CDR3 is TGTGCCAGCAGCCAAGAGACAGGGGGCTACGAGCAGTACGTC.

On this clonotype: A much more abundant neighbour one base away suggests this may be a read error. The CDR3: CASSGNGGKETQYF. CDR3 coding DNA: TGTGCCAGCAGTGGGAACGGGGGGAAAGAGACCCAGTACTTC. The chain carries TRBV2 and TRBJ2-5; 7 nucleotides line up with TRBD2. Germline CDR1 SNHLY, CDR2 FYNNEI. J gave up 3 bases and V 4 bases, and 5 bases lay outside the gene matches. The CDR3 is made up of 14 amino acids. Looking up the rest from reference TRBV2 and TRBJ2-5 gives the full variable domain: EPEVTQTPSHQVTQMGQEVILRCVPISNHLYFYWYRQILGQKVEFLVSFYNNEISEKSEIFDDQFSVERPDGSNFTLKIRSTKLEDSAMYFCASSGNGGKETQYFGPGTRLLVL.

In its sample, this clonotype was seen many times. This chain links TRBV7-9 with TRBJ1-2; D might be TRBD1 (6 bases). The CDR3 totals 16 residues. Germline lookup yields CDR1 SEHNR and CDR2 FQNEAQ (reference sequence). V lost 1 base and J lost 0, with 12 bases in between. The CDR3: CASSLGGATANYGYTF. CDR3 nucleotides: TGTGCCAGCAGCTTAGGGGGGGCCACAGCTAACTATGGCTACACCTTC. Complete variable domain (other parts from reference TRBV7-9 and TRBJ1-2): DTGVSQNPRHKITKRGQNVTFRCDPISEHNRLYWYRQTLGQGPEFLTYFQNEAQLEKSRLLSDRFSAERPKGSFSTLEIQRTEQGDSAMYLCASSLGGATANYGYTFGSGTRLTVV.

This clonotype has more than one count but fewer than ten. The chain employs TRBV5-4 and TRBJ2-6; 8 bases line up with TRBD1. Germline CDR1 is SGHNT and CDR2 is YYREEE (reference sequence). The CDR3 has 16 residues. V gave up 6 bases and J gave up 0 bases; unmatched junction bases: 5. The CDR3 spells CASTGTGASGANVLTF. CDR3 coding DNA: TGTGCCAGCACCGGGACAGGCGCCTCTGGGGCCAACGTCCTGACTTTC.

This clonotype was recorded at least ten times. This chain uses TRBV6-4 with TRBJ2-3; 7 bases fit TRBD1. The CDR3 totals 14 residues. With V trimmed by 6 bases and J by 3 bases, 6 bases remained unmatched. Germline assignment: CDR1 MRHNA and CDR2 SNTAGT. This chain's CDR3 is CASSPGQATDTQYF. The CDR3 DNA reads TGTGCCAGCAGCCCTGGACAGGCAACAGATACGCAGTATTTT.

In this sample, this clonotype turned up many times. The V call is TRBV11-2, the J call TRBJ2-7; D tentatively fits TRBD1 or TRBD2 (5 bases each). Trimming stripped 5 bases from V and 2 bases from J, with 10 bases between. This CDR3 region has 13 residues. Germline V gene sequence: CDR1 SGHAT, CDR2 FQNNGV. The CDR3 coding sequence is TGTGCCAGCAGCCAGGGACGGCCCTACGAGCAGTACTTC. It codes for CASSQGRPYEQYF.

This clonotype is large (0.1 to 1%) in the sample. The chain is built from TRBV7-2 and TRBJ2-3; 12 positions agree with TRBD2. The CDR3 has 17 residues. Trimming cost V 1 base and J 1 base; bases outside gene matches: 3. Germline CDR1 SGHTA, CDR2 FQGNSA. In DNA, the CDR3 is TGTGCCAGCAGCTTAGTAGCTAGCGGGGGGGGCACAGATACGCAGTATTTT. Translating gives CASSLVASGGGTDTQYF. Together with reference TRBV7-2 and TRBJ2-3, the CDR3 gives the full variable domain: GAGVSQSPSNKVTEKGKDVELRCDPISGHTALYWYRQSLGQGLEFLIYFQGNSAPDKSGLPSDRFSAERTGGSVSTLTIQRTQQEDSAVYLCASSLVASGGGTDTQYFGPGTRLTVL.

There are many counts of this clonotype. The J gene is TRBJ2-1, the V gene TRBV7-2; 8 bases agree with TRBD2. The germline V gene has CDR1 SGHTA and CDR2 FQGNSA. The CDR3 sequence is 15 residues long. The V and J ends lost 4 bases and 4 bases, in that order; junction bases with no gene match: 6. The CDR3 coding sequence is TGTGCCAGCAGCTCAGACGGGGGGGTTTACAATGAGCAGTTCTTC. Translation gives CASSSDGGVYNEQFF.

Note on this clonotype: A much larger clone lies a single base off, so this may be a read error. The chain recombines TRBV5-1 with TRBJ2-2, with TRBD1 matching 7 bases. Germline CDR1 is SGHRS and CDR2 is YFSETQ. This CDR3 is built from 14 residues. CDR3 residues: CASSPQGPTVELFF. Here the CDR3 DNA reads TGCGCCAGCAGCCCACAGGGGCCCACCGTGGAGCTGTTTTTT.